This is a list of T cell receptor beta chains from one sample in a study of control samples from healthy donors and cancer patients. Clones were read by immunoSEQ multiplex PCR, and TCRdb kept only the in-frame ones, dropping some. The data hold some 110,000 clones, with 88% observed a single time. Material: blood. These receptors all stem from a woman aged 70-85 years in good health. Each CDR3 is given without its conserved first and last residue. The D gene is left open where the match is weak. Part of the rows lack a size; the others show once, few, many or a class for expanded clones.

CDR3	size	V	D
ASSQSVNYGYT	.	TRBV14	.
ASSSGGNQETQY	.	TRBV11-2	.
ASSIEGSRASRGYT	.	TRBV19	.
ASSEYRDINGYT	.	TRBV19	.
ASSDSTAINEKLF	.	TRBV25-1	.
ASSYLGRDGGGYGYT	once	TRBV6-2/TRBV6-3	.
ASSPTRVNTDTQY	.	TRBV5-1	.
ASKRASSYEQY	.	TRBV19	.
ASSEQGTGELF	.	TRBV5-4	TRBD1
ASSPGTQNTEAF	.	TRBV7-3	.
ASSIVYSNQPQH	once	TRBV6-5	.
ASSVAQGWRTEAF	once	TRBV9	.
ASSFLTSGGYNEQF	.	TRBV11-2	TRBD2